This T cell receptor (beta chain) was recovered during a study of blood T cell repertoires in COVID-19. Turning to the study itself: Material from acute and convalescent COVID-19 was sourced from the United States, Italy and Spain.

V gave up 5 bases and J gave up 1 base, with 12 bases separating them. This CDR3 contains 16 residues. Germline V gene sequence: CDR1 SNHLY, CDR2 FYNNEI. Enrollees, about 18 to 90 years old, lived in 24 US areas. Donors in Cohort 3 counted as recovered after two negative PCRs, clearance, or symptom resolution. In the authors' workflow: Estimation of nucleated cell counts was performed using reference gene primer amplification. Produced via immunoSEQ multiplex PCR; TCRdb's table is partial and in-frame only. V and J calls and clone size are as listed in that table; D and trimming were resolved from the DNA. The sample includes fewer than 150,000 clones, less than 90% seen only once; the top ten take roughly 18%.

The sample was PBMCs or T cells enriched from blood (not recorded which). This TCR derives from a man aged 30-40 years who had recovered from COVID-19. V is TRBV2 and J is TRBJ2-6; tentative D call: TRBD2 (5 bases). The CDR3 spells CASSLEASSGANVLTF. The CDR3 DNA sequence: TGTGCCAGCAGTTTGGAGGCTTCATCTGGGGCCAACGTCCTGACTTTC.